The 14 T cell receptor beta chains below all came from one sample that was sequenced in a study of glioma-infiltrating T cells. Amplification of TCR alpha and beta CDR3 regions from RNA used iRepertoire nested multiplex PCR. Each CDR3 protein gets one entry after TCRdb re-called the multiplex PCR reads with MiXCR. The profile covers around 120,000 distinct CDR3 sequences, with around a quarter appearing a single time and under 35% taken by the ten largest. Sequences were obtained from glioma tissue, nonneoplastic brain tissue, or PBMCs (not recorded which). The receptors here all came from a human donor with low-grade glioma or glioblastoma, undergoing nonglioma brain surgery, or in good health (not recorded which).

J is TRBJ1-3 and V is TRBV28, with D unclear. The CDR3 spans 15 residues. The germline V and J ends were trimmed by 4 bases and 0 bases, with 10 bases remaining between them. From germline, CDR1 is MDHEN and CDR2 SYDVKM. The CDR3 DNA follows: TGTGCCAGCAGTTCCGAGGGCAGCTCTGGAAACACCATATATTTT. Its translation: CASSSEGSSGNTIYF. Using reference TRBV28 and TRBJ1-3 for the parts outside the CDR3, the full variable domain is DVKVTQSSRYLVKRTGEKVFLECVQDMDHENMFWYRQDPGLGLRLIYFSYDVKMKEKGDIPEGYSVSREKKERFSLILESASTNQTSMYLCASSSEGSSGNTIYFGEGSWLTVV.

This clonotype was observed many times. V is TRBV24-1 and J is TRBJ2-5; D not certain. Germline V gene data show CDR1 as KGHDR and CDR2 as SFDVKD. The V and J ends lost 4 bases and 1 base respectively, with 9 bases between them. The CDR3 is 14 residues long. CDR3 nucleotide sequence: TGTGCCACCAGTGACGCGTTTAGCCAAGAGACCCAGTACTTC. It codes for CATSDAFSQETQYF.

The V gene is TRBV7-2, the J gene TRBJ2-7; TRBD2 matches 10 bases. Germline V lookup: CDR1 SGHTA, CDR2 FQGNSA. Trimming removed 1 base from V and 3 bases from J; junction bases left unmatched: 6. The CDR3 has 16 residues. The chain's CDR3 is CASSLGGSGGRYEQYV. DNA of the CDR3: TGTGCCAGCAGCTTAGGGGGTAGCGGGGGGCGCTACGAGCAGTACGTC.

In its sample, this clonotype was seen a few times. This chain joins TRBV24-1 and TRBJ2-2; D is perhaps TRBD2 (6 bases). Germline V gene data show CDR1 as KGHDR and CDR2 as SFDVKD. The V end lost 7 bases, the J end lost 4 bases, and 15 bases lay between the germline ends. The CDR3 totals 15 residues. The CDR3 DNA is TGTGCCACCAGCCCCGAGGGAGGTTTCACCGGGGAGCTGTTTTTT. It encodes CATSPEGGFTGELFF.

This clonotype was counted only a few times. The V call is TRBV20-1, the J call TRBJ2-5; 8 bases line up with TRBD1. The V and J ends lost 0 bases and 5 bases, in that order; junction bases with no gene match: 8. The CDR3 loop spans 15 amino acids. Germline assignment: CDR1 DFQATT and CDR2 SNEGSKA (reference sequence). CDR3 DNA sequence: TGCAGTGCTAGAGATGTACAGGGGGTCATGGAGACCCAGTACTTC. Translated: CSARDVQGVMETQYF.

There are many counts of this clonotype. The chain combines TRBV6-1 with TRBJ1-6; D unresolved. The germline V gene has CDR1 MNHNS and CDR2 SASEGT. The CDR3 runs to 12 residues. In DNA, the CDR3 is TGTGCTAGCCGACTGACCAATTCACCCCTCCACTTT. It translates to CASRLTNSPLHF.

Ten or more counts support this clonotype. The V call is TRBV14, the J call TRBJ1-1; D not certain. Germline loops: CDR1 SGHDN, CDR2 FVKESK. This CDR3 is built from 16 residues. The V gene lost 1 base and the J gene lost 1 base, with 13 bases spanning the gap. CDR3 coding DNA: TGTGCCAGCAGCCAAGTATACTTAACCTCGAACACTGAAGCTTTCTTT. Translated, it gives CASSQVYLTSNTEAFF.

The table lists this clonotype with a few counts. The chain carries TRBV7-9 and TRBJ1-5; 8 bases map to TRBD1. The ends lost 4 bases at V and 5 bases at J; junction bases unmatched: 10. The CDR3 is 16 amino acids. Germline values: CDR1 SEHNR, CDR2 FQNEAQ (reference sequence). The CDR3 nucleotides are TGTGCCAGCAGCTCCAGGGGGCCGGGGGTCTATCAGCCCCAGCATTTT. This encodes CASSSRGPGVYQPQHF.

As to this clonotype: Relative to the germline gene, one junction end is altered; a read error may explain this. The chain recombines TRBV7-9 with TRBJ2-1; D is uncertain. Germline CDR1 SEHNR, CDR2 FQNEAQ (reference sequence). The CDR3 has 16 amino acids. The CDR3 DNA reads TGTGCCGGCAGATCTAGACCGGAGTTGTATTACAATGAGCAGTTCTTC. Translation: CAGRSRPELYYNEQFF.

The chain carries TRBV5-1 and TRBJ2-1; no definite D call. The CDR3 is 15 amino acids. Trimming cost V 0 bases and J 0 bases, with 7 bases left between them. Germline V gene data show CDR1 as SGHRS and CDR2 as YFSETQ. As DNA, the CDR3 is TGCGCCAGCAGCTTGGCCCCCGTCTCCTACAATGAGCAGTTCTTC. This sequence encodes CASSLAPVSYNEQFF.

This chain joins TRBV29-1 and TRBJ1-2; D unclear. With 3 bases removed from V and 4 bases from J, the gap between germline ends came to 9 bases. Per the germline V gene, CDR1 is SQVTM and CDR2 is ANQGSEA. The CDR3 is made up of 12 amino acids. The CDR3 sequence is CSVDGGGYGYTF. The CDR3 nucleotides read TGCAGCGTTGACGGAGGCGGCTATGGCTACACCTTC. Full variable domain (rest looked up from reference TRBV29-1 and TRBJ1-2): SAVISQKPSRDICQRGTSLTIQCQVDSQVTMMFWYRQQPGQSLTLIATANQGSEATYESGFVIDKFPISRPNLTFSTLTVSNMSPEDSSIYLCSVDGGGYGYTFGSGTRLTVV.

This chain uses TRBV7-2 with TRBJ1-3; D may be TRBD1 (5 bases). The V gene's germline CDR1 is SGHTA and CDR2 FQGNSA. The CDR3 loop spans 17 amino acids. Trimming took 5 bases from V and 2 from J, leaving 19 bases between them. The CDR3 sequence is CASSPTRDPLPGNTIYF. In nucleotides, the CDR3 is TGTGCCAGCAGCCCGACCCGGGACCCACTCCCTGGAAACACCATATATTTT.

This sequence joins TRBV27 and TRBJ2-7; D may be TRBD2 (5 bases). Trimming took off 2 bases at V and 3 bases at J, with 11 bases between the two ends. CDR3 length: 14 amino acids. Germline lookup yields CDR1 MNHEY and CDR2 SMNVEV (reference sequence). The CDR3 spells CASSLKGRGYEQYV. DNA for the CDR3: TGTGCCAGCAGTTTAAAAGGTCGGGGCTACGAGCAGTACGTC.

This clonotype appeared many times. This chain connects TRBV7-9 to TRBJ1-6, with unresolved D. Germline V gene lookup returns CDR1 SEHNR and CDR2 FQNEAQ (reference sequence). The V gene lost 5 bases and the J gene lost 5 bases, with 10 bases spanning the gap. This CDR3 is built from 14 residues. The CDR3 protein is CASSPGRDNSPLHF. For the CDR3, the DNA is TGTGCCAGCAGCCCCGGACGGGATAATTCACCCCTCCACTTT.